This T cell receptor (beta chain) was observed in a study of immune evolution from preneoplasia to lung adenocarcinoma. The study, taken as a whole, reports: Normal lung had highest clonality; later lesions appeared denser, more diverse. Highest clonality occurred in KRAS-mutant, not EGFR-mutant or double wild-type, nodules.

The repertoire was sequenced with immunoSEQ multiplex PCR; TCRdb's copy has only in-frame clones and lacks some. The table shows more than 4,000 clones, with more than 60% occurring only once. Histologic diagnosis was independently verified by two lung pathologists. Turning to this clone: Its antigen is undetermined.

Per germline, CDR1 SGHTA and CDR2 FQGTGA. The V end lost 0 bases, the J end lost 2 bases, and 11 bases lay between the germline ends. The CDR3 covers 16 residues. The sequenced material came from FFPE minimally invasive lung adenocarcinoma tissue. V usage is TRBV7-3 and J usage is TRBJ2-1, with D possibly matching TRBD2 (6 bases). This TCR came from a person between 45 and 75 years old with lung adenocarcinoma. The chain's CDR3 is CASSLTSGQPYNEQFF. CDR3 DNA sequence: TGTGCCAGCAGCTTAACTAGCGGTCAGCCCTACAATGAGCAGTTCTTC.